The 15 T cell receptor beta chains below were found in one sample sequenced in a study of T cell changes during pregnancy in multiple sclerosis. The repertoire was sequenced with immunoSEQ multiplex PCR; TCRdb's copy has only in-frame clones and lacks some. The sample holds under 75,000 clones, more than 85% seen once. The material was peripheral blood, obtained in the first trimester of pregnancy. These receptors all come from a female donor with multiple sclerosis, enrolled in a pregnancy study.

As to this clone: One junction end does not reproduce the germline sequence, and a read error may be involved. The genes are TRBV6-1 and TRBJ1-5; tentative D call: TRBD1 (5 bases). The CDR3 sequence is 15 residues long. Germline V gives CDR1 MNHNS, CDR2 SASEGT. The CDR3 loop reads CASGEGHPSNQPQHF. The CDR3 bases are TGTGCCAGCGGTGAAGGACACCCTAGCAATCAGCCCCAGCATTTT.

This chain joins TRBV4-2 and TRBJ1-1; 7 bases align to TRBD1. Germline V lookup: CDR1 LGHNA, CDR2 YNFKEQ. V lost 0 bases to trimming and J lost 6 bases; unmatched junction nucleotides: 7. This CDR3 is built from 15 residues. Here the CDR3 reads CASSQDLGTGAEAFF. The CDR3 DNA follows: TGTGCCAGCAGCCAAGATCTAGGCACAGGGGCTGAAGCTTTCTTT.

This clone has just a few counts. The genes are TRBV19 and TRBJ1-1, with D possibly being TRBD1 (6 bases). Germline loops: CDR1 LNHDA, CDR2 SQIVND (reference sequence). This CDR3 is built from 15 residues. The V and J ends lost 0 bases and 7 bases respectively, with 15 bases between them. The CDR3 is CASSIDLWTEGEAFF. CDR3 nucleotides: TGTGCCAGTAGTATAGATCTATGGACAGAAGGTGAAGCTTTCTTT.

The CDR3 bases are TGTGCCACCAGCCCGGACAGGGGCAATCAGCCCCAGCATTTT. Translated: CATSPDRGNQPQHF. The chain has TRBV15 and TRBJ1-5, with TRBD1 matching over 8 bases. In germline, CDR1 is LNHNV, CDR2 YYDKDF (reference sequence). The length of the CDR3 is 14 residues. The V segment lost 5 bases and the J segment 2 bases; nucleotides outside the gene matches: 2.

The chain carries TRBV18 and TRBJ2-1; possible D gene TRBD1, 6 bases. V was clipped by 5 bases and J by 4 bases, with 12 bases between them. The CDR3 covers 14 residues. Germline CDR1 is KGHSH and CDR2 is LQKENI. CDR3 nucleotides: TGTGCCAGCTCAAGTTCAGGGGTGTACAATGAGCAGTTCTTC. It yields the protein CASSSSGVYNEQFF. The variable domain in full, with the rest retrieved from reference TRBV18 and TRBJ2-1, is NAGVMQNPRHLVRRRGQEARLRCSPMKGHSHVYWYRQLPEEGLKFMVYLQKENIIDESGMPKERFSAEFPKEGPSILRIQQVVRGDSAAYFCASSSSGVYNEQFFGPGTRLTVL.

CDR3 residues: CASSLEYGEEAFF. The CDR3 coding sequence is TGTGCCAGCAGCTTGGAGTACGGGGAGGAAGCTTTCTTT. V and J are TRBV5-6 and TRBJ1-1; D not certain. This CDR3 spans 13 amino acids. V shed 0 bases and J shed 8 bases, with 11 bases lying between them. Germline assignment: CDR1 SGHDT and CDR2 YYEEEE.

V gene TRBV6-1 combines with J gene TRBJ2-7, with D unresolved. Trimming pared 10 bases from V and 2 bases from J, leaving 18 bases between. The V gene's germline CDR1 is MNHNS and CDR2 SASEGT. The CDR3 totals 14 residues. This chain's CDR3 is CATLNDNVAYEQYF. CDR3 in DNA: TGTGCCACCTTGAATGACAATGTGGCCTACGAGCAGTACTTC.

This clone was seen only once. This chain uses TRBV30 with TRBJ1-1, with 7 bases identical to TRBD1. CDR1 and CDR2 from the germline V gene are GTSNPN and SVGIG (reference sequence). The V gene end was trimmed by 4 bases and the J gene end by 1 base; junction bases not matched to a gene: 6. The CDR3 is 14 amino acids. The CDR3 loop is CAWNTGDGNTEAFF. The DNA for the CDR3 is TGTGCCTGGAATACAGGGGACGGGAACACTGAAGCTTTCTTT.

The chain recombines TRBV28 with TRBJ2-3; 11 bases agree with TRBD2. CDR1 and CDR2 (germline): MDHEN, SYDVKM. This CDR3 spans 17 amino acids. V shed 4 bases and J 6 bases; nucleotides not matched to a gene: 12. The CDR3 spells CASSSLAGGLSSDTQYF. CDR3 coding DNA: TGTGCCAGCAGTTCATTAGCGGGAGGGTTGTCCTCGGATACGCAGTATTTT.

The gene calls are TRBV5-6 and TRBJ1-6; D remains ambiguous. V shed 2 bases and J shed 11 bases, with 8 bases lying between them. Germline-derived CDR1 and CDR2 are SGHDT and YYEEEE. The CDR3 sequence is 12 residues long. CDR3 in amino acids: CASSFRGAPLHF. The CDR3 bases are TGTGCCAGCAGCTTTCGAGGCGCACCCCTCCACTTT. The whole variable domain, filled in from reference TRBV5-6 and TRBJ1-6, reads DAGVTQSPTHLIKTRGQQVTLRCSPKSGHDTVSWYQQALGQGPQFIFQYYEEEERQRGNFPDRFSGHQFPNYSSELNVNALLLGDSALYLCASSFRGAPLHFGNGTRLTVT.

The V gene is TRBV30, the J gene TRBJ1-1; D is possibly TRBD1 (6 bases). Germline V gene data show CDR1 as GTSNPN and CDR2 as SVGIG (reference sequence). This CDR3 comprises 18 residues. Trimming pared 4 bases from V and 6 bases from J, leaving 30 bases between. Here the CDR3 reads CAWTPIGTQEGRGAEAFF. CDR3 DNA: TGTGCCTGGACCCCGATAGGGACACAAGAGGGACGGGGGGCTGAAGCTTTCTTT.

This clone appeared a single time. The gene calls are TRBV6-5 and TRBJ1-2, with TRBD1 identical over 8 bases. Germline V gene sequence: CDR1 MNHEY, CDR2 SVGAGI. This CDR3 is built from 15 residues. After removal of 4 bases from V and 5 bases from J, the junction contained 9 bases not matched to a gene. CDR3 DNA: TGTGCCAGCAGTTCTTCCACAGGGGGACTTTATGGCTACACCTTC. As protein: CASSSSTGGLYGYTF.

The CDR3 sequence: CASGTYLEGEAFF. The DNA of the CDR3 is TGTGCCAGCGGTACCTACCTCGAGGGTGAAGCTTTCTTT. J is TRBJ1-1 and V is TRBV13; D remains unclear. The ends were cut back, 8 bases at V and 7 bases at J, with 17 bases in the middle. Germline V gene sequence: CDR1 PRHDT, CDR2 FYEKMQ (reference sequence). The CDR3 runs to 13 residues. The variable domain in full, with the rest retrieved from reference TRBV13 and TRBJ1-1, is AAGVIQSPRHLIKEKRETATLKCYPIPRHDTVYWYQQGPGQDPQFLISFYEKMQSDKGSIPDRFSAQQFSDYHSELNMSSLELGDSALYFCASGTYLEGEAFFGQGTRLTVV.

The V gene is TRBV7-9, the J gene TRBJ2-5; TRBD1 matches at 9 bases. The CDR3 contains 15 residues. J gave up 3 bases and V 4 bases, and 6 bases lay outside the gene matches. Germline CDR1 and CDR2: SEHNR and FQNEAQ (reference sequence). As DNA, the CDR3 is TGTGCCAGCAGCTCCCGGGACAGGGAAAAAGAGACCCAGTACTTC. This codes for CASSSRDREKETQYF.

The V call is TRBV10-2, the J call TRBJ2-7; TRBD1 agrees at 10 bases. The CDR3 contains 16 residues. J lost 5 bases, V lost 0 bases, and 7 bases had no gene match. Germline V CDR1 and CDR2: WSHSY, SAAADI. CDR3 coding DNA: TGCGCCAGCAGTGAGTCGAGGGACAGGGGCGTCGACGAGCAGTACTTC. This translates into CASSESRDRGVDEQYF.